This T cell receptor (beta chain) originates from a study of control samples from healthy donors and cancer patients. This clone was detected once. This CDR3 has 14 amino acids. The V segment lost 2 bases and the J segment 11 bases; nucleotides outside the gene matches: 4. Germline assignment: CDR1 MNHEY and CDR2 SVGAGI. Sequencing used immunoSEQ multiplex PCR; TCRdb keeps in-frame clones, though not all of them. Here the sample spans 45,000 to 55,000 clones, 93% being singletons. The sequenced sample consisted of PBMCs. The chain is built from TRBV6-5 and TRBJ2-3; 13 bases align to TRBD2. This clonotype was sampled from a woman aged 50 to 60 with head and neck cancer. The CDR3 is CASSYGGTSGVQYF. In DNA form, the CDR3 reads TGTGCCAGCAGTTACGGAGGGACTAGCGGGGTGCAGTATTTT.